Below are 13 T cell receptor beta chains sequenced from a single sample in a study of blood T cells in healthy people across ages. Through a sample-barcoded 5' primer and a J-beta primer mix, a second PCR was run for 7 to 11 cycles. TCRdb ran MiXCR on the 5' RACE reads and lists one entry per CDR3 protein. This repertoire shows approximately 290,000 distinct CDR3 sequences, 25% to 30% found once; its top ten account for roughly 30%. What was sequenced was blood. The receptors originated from a woman between 70 and 85 years old in good health.

The chain couples TRBV6-5 to TRBJ1-6; D unclear. The V end lost 6 bases, the J end lost 10 bases, and 16 bases lay between the germline ends. The CDR3 contains 14 residues. CDR1 is MNHEY and CDR2 is SVGAGI in the germline V gene. DNA of the CDR3: TGTGCCAGCAGCCTATCAACCGGTGGGTCACCCCTCCACTTT. Protein: CASSLSTGGSPLHF.

This clonotype was seen more than once but under ten times. This chain joins TRBV28 and TRBJ1-1, with D unclear. Germline assignment: CDR1 MDHEN and CDR2 SYDVKM. Trimming cost V 5 bases and J 5 bases, with 15 bases left between them. The CDR3 has 14 amino acids. The CDR3 bases are TGTGCCAGCAGTGTTCCGGGCCGGCGGACTGAAGCTTTCTTT. It encodes CASSVPGRRTEAFF.

The V gene is TRBV10-3, the J gene TRBJ2-1; 12 bases map to TRBD1. CDR3 length equals 13 residues. Germline V lookup: CDR1 ENHRY, CDR2 SYGVKD. Trimming took 4 bases from V and 8 from J; bases not matched to a gene: 0. This CDR3 is CAISGDRGHEQFF. CDR3 nucleotides: TGTGCCATCAGTGGGGACAGGGGGCATGAGCAGTTCTTC.

The gene calls are TRBV14 and TRBJ2-1, with D possibly matching TRBD2 (5 bases). Germline loops: CDR1 SGHDN, CDR2 FVKESK. Trimming removed 5 bases from V and 3 bases from J, with 14 bases in between. The length of the CDR3 is 15 residues. CDR3 nucleotides: TGTGCCAGCAGCTCGCTAGCAACCCACTACAATGAGCAGTTCTTC. Translating it yields CASSSLATHYNEQFF. Together with reference TRBV14 and TRBJ2-1, the CDR3 gives the full variable domain: EAGVTQFPSHSVIEKGQTVTLRCDPISGHDNLYWYRRVMGKEIKFLLHFVKESKQDESGMPNNRFLAERTGGTYSTLKVQPAELEDSGVYFCASSSLATHYNEQFFGPGTRLTVL.

This rearrangement joins TRBV11-2 to TRBJ2-1; 9 nucleotides align to TRBD2. V was pared by 1 base and J by 7 bases, with 8 bases of the junction left unmatched. The CDR3 loop spans 16 amino acids. Germline V lookup: CDR1 SGHAT, CDR2 FQNNGV. The CDR3 DNA reads as TGTGCCAGCAGCTTAGCTAATAGCGGGAGTTTAAATGAGCAGTTCTTC. Protein sequence: CASSLANSGSLNEQFF. Full variable domain (missing parts from reference TRBV11-2 and TRBJ2-1): EAGVAQSPRYKIIEKRQSVAFWCNPISGHATLYWYQQILGQGPKLLIQFQNNGVVDDSQLPKDRFSAERLKGVDSTLKIQPAKLEDSAVYLCASSLANSGSLNEQFFGPGTRLTVL.

This clonotype turned up a few times. The chain links TRBV6-2 or TRBV6-3 to TRBJ1-1; D is unclear. V dropped 2 bases and J dropped 5 bases, with 9 bases sitting between them. This CDR3 contains 13 residues. Germline V gene lookup returns CDR1 MNHEY and CDR2 SVGEGT. CDR3 sequence (DNA): TGTGCCAGCAGTTACGTCGGGGTGACTGAAGCTTTCTTT. Its translation: CASSYVGVTEAFF.

The V gene is TRBV2, the J gene TRBJ2-1; a weak D match, TRBD1 (7 bases). Germline loops: CDR1 SNHLY, CDR2 FYNNEI. V was shortened by 6 bases and J by 5 bases, with 17 bases between the two germline ends. This CDR3 region has 15 residues. CDR3 amino acids: CASRTQGGGHNEQFF. In nucleotides, the CDR3 is TGTGCCAGCAGGACTCAGGGGGGTGGCCACAATGAGCAGTTCTTC.

This clonotype was detected ten times or more. The chain recombines TRBV29-1 with TRBJ1-1; 9 positions match TRBD1. CDR3 length equals 12 residues. The germline V gene encodes CDR1 SQVTM and CDR2 ANQGSEA. V lost 6 bases, J lost 10 bases, and 9 bases stayed unmatched. The CDR3 loop is CSVLNRGRGAFF. The CDR3 nucleotides are TGCAGCGTCCTGAACAGGGGGCGCGGAGCTTTCTTT.

V and J are TRBV19 and TRBJ1-4; D is perhaps TRBD1 (5 bases). The CDR3 loop spans 14 amino acids. Trimming removed 8 bases at V and 5 bases at J, with 15 bases between. From germline, CDR1 is LNHDA and CDR2 SQIVND (reference sequence). For the CDR3, the DNA is TGTGCCAGTTCTTGGGACCCAGTCAATGAAAAACTGTTTTTT. This translates into CASSWDPVNEKLFF.

This clonotype was picked up a small number of times. V and J are TRBV7-2 and TRBJ2-1, with 12 positions matching TRBD2. Losses at the gene ends were 5 bases for V and 6 bases for J; bases not matched to a gene: 2. In germline, CDR1 is SGHTA, CDR2 FQGNSA. The CDR3 is made up of 14 amino acids. The CDR3 bases are TGTGCCAGCAGCACTAGCGGGAGGTCCAATGAGCAGTTCTTC. Encoded protein: CASSTSGRSNEQFF.

The table lists this clonotype with a few counts. The junction and the germline gene differ at one end; a read error may be behind it. The chain is built from TRBV7-2 and TRBJ2-5, with D possibly being TRBD1 (6 bases). The CDR3 consists of 15 residues. The germline V gene has CDR1 SGHTA and CDR2 FQGNSA. CDR3 nucleotide sequence: TGTGCCAGCAGCTTAGGAGATATCAGGGGCAATGAGCGGTTCTTC. Translated: CASSLGDIRGNERFF. Using reference TRBV7-2 and TRBJ2-5 for the parts outside the CDR3, the full variable domain is GAGVSQSPSNKVTEKGKDVELRCDPISGHTALYWYRQSLGQGLEFLIYFQGNSAPDKSGLPSDRFSAERTGGSVSTLTIQRTQQEDSAVYLCASSLGDIRGNERFFGPGTRLLVL.

This chain connects TRBV14 to TRBJ2-7; weak D call: TRBD2 (5 bases). Germline V gene data show CDR1 as SGHDN and CDR2 as FVKESK. The CDR3 runs to 13 residues. Deletions cut 5 bases from V and 1 base from J, with 9 bases between. CDR3: CASSARGSYEQYF. The CDR3 bases are TGTGCCAGCAGCGCTCGGGGATCCTACGAGCAGTACTTC.

The chain links TRBV2 to TRBJ2-2; 7 bases are a match to TRBD1. This CDR3 has 15 residues. The trim removed 5 bases at V and 3 bases at J, leaving 6 bases unmatched. The germline V gene encodes CDR1 SNHLY and CDR2 FYNNEI. This CDR3 reads CASSLRTGDTGELFF. The CDR3 DNA reads TGTGCCAGCAGTCTACGGACAGGAGACACCGGGGAGCTGTTTTTT.